What follows are 20 T cell receptor beta chains derived from one specimen sequenced in a study of blood T cell repertoires in COVID-19. TCRdb's copy holds only in-frame clones and misses some; the assay was immunoSEQ multiplex PCR. The sample contains approximately 190,000 clones, roughly four fifths of which appear only once. The sample taken for sequencing was peripheral blood. Source of these receptors: a human donor with acute or convalescent COVID-19. The donor label of this sample is uncertain.

The chain uses TRBV3-1 (or the pseudogene TRBV3-2) and TRBJ1-2, with D tentatively TRBD1 (6 bases). The CDR3 runs to 12 residues. Trimming stripped 3 bases from V and 7 bases from J, with 9 bases between. Per the germline V gene, CDR1 is LGHDT and CDR2 is YNNKEL (reference sequence). The CDR3 region has the DNA TGTGCCAGCAGCCAGCCCAGGGGTGGCTACACCTTC. As protein: CASSQPRGGYTF.

The V gene is TRBV3-1 (or the pseudogene TRBV3-2), the J gene TRBJ2-1, with TRBD1 as a possible D gene (6 bases). V lost 2 bases to trimming and J lost 12 bases, with 14 bases between them. Germline V lookup: CDR1 LGHDT, CDR2 YNNKEL (reference sequence). The CDR3 runs 13 residues. Written as DNA, the CDR3 is TGTGCCAGCAGCCAATTGACAGGCGCATGGCAGTTCTTC. This gives the protein CASSQLTGAWQFF.

The chain carries TRBV5-1 and TRBJ2-4; no definite D call. The V gene lost 4 bases and the J gene lost 6 bases, with 8 bases spanning the gap. The CDR3 totals 12 residues. Germline CDR1 and CDR2: SGHRS and YFSETQ. CDR3 DNA: TGCGCCAGCAGCGAGAACGGAAACATTCAGTACTTC. Translated, it gives CASSENGNIQYF.

V and J are TRBV28 and TRBJ2-2, with a possible D match to TRBD2 (5 bases). CDR1 and CDR2 (germline): MDHEN, SYDVKM. The CDR3 runs to 15 residues. V was shortened by 6 bases and J by 6 bases, with 17 bases between the two germline ends. CDR3 protein: CASRQTIILAGELFF. The CDR3 DNA reads as TGTGCCAGCAGGCAGACTATAATTTTAGCCGGGGAGCTGTTTTTT. Full variable domain (outside the CDR3, taken from reference TRBV28 and TRBJ2-2): DVKVTQSSRYLVKRTGEKVFLECVQDMDHENMFWYRQDPGLGLRLIYFSYDVKMKEKGDIPEGYSVSREKKERFSLILESASTNQTSMYLCASRQTIILAGELFFGEGSRLTVL.

This sequence joins TRBV5-4 and TRBJ1-2; the D gene is possibly TRBD1 (6 bases). The CDR3 length is 15 residues. V lost 0 bases to trimming and J lost 6 bases, with 15 bases between them. Germline values: CDR1 SGHNT, CDR2 YYREEE (reference sequence). The CDR3 sequence is CASSLEVVAGDGYTF. CDR3 coding DNA: TGTGCCAGCAGCTTGGAAGTTGTGGCAGGGGATGGCTACACCTTC.

This rearrangement joins TRBV14 to TRBJ1-3, with TRBD1 matching over 7 bases. The germline gives CDR1 SGHDN, CDR2 FVKESK. This CDR3 comprises 18 residues. J gave up 2 bases and V 2 bases, and 12 bases lay outside the gene matches. The CDR3 region is CASSQKQRQGVTGNTIYF. Here the CDR3 DNA reads TGTGCCAGCAGCCAAAAACAGCGACAGGGTGTGACTGGAAACACCATATATTTT.

This clone was detected many times. The rearrangement links TRBV27 to TRBJ2-7, with D possibly matching TRBD1 (6 bases). The CDR3 covers 14 residues. The V end was cut by 8 bases, the J end by 0 bases, with 14 bases between. From germline, CDR1 is MNHEY and CDR2 SMNVEV (reference sequence). CDR3 sequence (DNA): TGTGCCAGCCATGGGGGCAGCCTCTCCTACGAGCAGTACTTC. Translation: CASHGGSLSYEQYF.

This clone turned up a few times. The chain uses TRBV7-3 and TRBJ2-1; 10 nucleotides match TRBD2. The ends lost 3 bases at V and 6 bases at J; junction bases unmatched: 11. Per germline, CDR1 SGHTA and CDR2 FQGTGA. The length of the CDR3 is 17 residues. CDR3 nucleotide sequence: TGTGCCAGCAGCTTTGCTAGCGGGAGTTCCGGGAGCAATGAGCAGTTCTTC. Translation: CASSFASGSSGSNEQFF. The full variable domain, in which reference TRBV7-3 and TRBJ2-1 provide the parts outside the CDR3, is GAGVSQTPSNKVTEKGKYVELRCDPISGHTALYWYRQSLGQGPEFLIYFQGTGAADDSGLPNDRFFAVRPEGSVSTLKIQRTERGDSAVYLCASSFASGSSGSNEQFFGPGTRLTVL.

CDR3 sequence: CASSLSLTGELFF. The CDR3, as DNA: TGTGCCAGCAGCTTATCACTAACCGGGGAGCTGTTTTTT. V usage is TRBV7-2 and J usage is TRBJ2-2; no definite D call. Germline loops: CDR1 SGHTA, CDR2 FQGNSA. This CDR3 region has 13 residues. V was shortened by 2 bases and J by 5 bases, with 6 bases between the two germline ends.

The gene calls are TRBV7-8 and TRBJ1-5, with TRBD1 identical over 8 bases. The length of the CDR3 is 14 residues. Germline V gene sequence: CDR1 SGHVS, CDR2 FQNEAQ. V lost 2 bases to trimming and J lost 7 bases; unmatched junction nucleotides: 4. CDR3 nucleotide sequence: TGTGCCAGCAGCTTATCAGGGGGCGAACAGCCCCAGCATTTT. This codes for CASSLSGGEQPQHF.

This chain links TRBV28 with TRBJ1-6; D is perhaps TRBD1 (5 bases). The germline V gene encodes CDR1 MDHEN and CDR2 SYDVKM. CDR3 length: 16 residues. V was pared by 6 bases and J by 2 bases, with 14 bases between. The CDR3 here is CASRADRVTYNSPLHF. DNA of the CDR3: TGTGCCAGCAGAGCCGACAGAGTTACCTATAATTCACCCCTCCACTTT.

The V and J genes are TRBV2 and TRBJ2-7; 9 bases match TRBD2. Germline V lookup: CDR1 SNHLY, CDR2 FYNNEI. This CDR3 spans 14 amino acids. V was pared by 5 bases and J by 7 bases, with 9 bases of the junction left unmatched. The CDR3 loop reads CASSLTSGSGEQYF. Written as DNA, the CDR3 is TGTGCCAGCAGTCTGACTAGCGGTTCGGGGGAGCAGTACTTC.

V is TRBV6-5 and J is TRBJ2-1; 16 nucleotides match TRBD2. This CDR3 contains 15 residues. With 5 bases clipped from V and 10 bases from J, the junction kept 5 bases outside the gene matches. CDR1 and CDR2 from the germline V gene are MNHEY and SVGAGI. The CDR3 protein is CASSTGTSGGGEQFF. CDR3 DNA sequence: TGTGCCAGCAGTACCGGGACTAGCGGGGGGGGCGAGCAGTTCTTC.

The chain has TRBV28 and TRBJ1-1; D is ambiguous. The V end lost 5 bases, the J end lost 7 bases, and 14 bases lay between the germline ends. Germline lookup yields CDR1 MDHEN and CDR2 SYDVKM. CDR3 size: 13 residues. CDR3 residues: CASSAGPDFEAFF. The CDR3 DNA sequence: TGTGCCAGCAGTGCAGGACCGGACTTTGAAGCTTTCTTT.

The V and J genes are TRBV5-1 and TRBJ2-5; 9 positions agree with TRBD2. Germline CDR1 is SGHRS and CDR2 is YFSETQ. J lost 2 bases, V lost 0 bases, and 2 bases had no gene match. There are 15 residues in the CDR3. CDR3 region: CASSLVLAGQETQYF. The CDR3 region has the DNA TGCGCCAGCAGCTTGGTCCTAGCGGGACAAGAGACCCAGTACTTC.

This clone was picked up one time. The chain employs TRBV7-9 and TRBJ1-2; 7 nucleotides line up with TRBD1. Per the germline V gene, CDR1 is SEHNR and CDR2 is FQNEAQ (reference sequence). This CDR3 region has 13 residues. Germline trimming cut 5 bases from V and 7 bases from J; bases unmatched to any gene: 7. The CDR3 protein is CASSPGTAPGYTF. In DNA form, the CDR3 reads TGTGCCAGCAGCCCCGGGACAGCACCTGGCTACACCTTC.

The sample holds a few counts of this clone. V is TRBV6-5 and J is TRBJ1-1; D remains unclear. V gave up 6 bases and J gave up 0 bases, with 8 bases separating them. The germline V gene has CDR1 MNHEY and CDR2 SVGAGI. The CDR3 contains 13 residues. The CDR3 region is CASRWALNTEAFF. For the CDR3, the DNA is TGTGCCAGCAGGTGGGCGTTGAACACTGAAGCTTTCTTT.

CDR3 sequence (DNA): TGTGCCAGCAGTTTAGAGGGGGCGGGAGAAAAACTGTTTTTT. It specifies CASSLEGAGEKLFF. The rearrangement links TRBV28 to TRBJ1-4, with 7 bases identical to TRBD1. The V segment lost 2 bases and the J segment 8 bases; nucleotides outside the gene matches: 5. Per germline, CDR1 MDHEN and CDR2 SYDVKM. The CDR3 is made up of 14 amino acids.

V gene TRBV10-1 combines with J gene TRBJ2-7, with TRBD2 identical over 7 bases. The length of the CDR3 is 16 residues. J was trimmed by 0 bases and V by 2 bases; bases with no gene match: 7. CDR1 is WNHNN, CDR2 SYGVQD, per germline (reference sequence). Written as DNA, the CDR3 is TGCGCCAGCAGTGAGGGCGCTAGCGGACACTCCTACGAGCAGTACTTC. Translation gives CASSEGASGHSYEQYF.

The chain uses TRBV29-1 and TRBJ1-1; D remains ambiguous. The V gene's germline CDR1 is SQVTM and CDR2 ANQGSEA. Trimming pared 1 base from V and 2 bases from J, leaving 11 bases between. This CDR3 region has 14 residues. In nucleotides, the CDR3 is TGCAGCGTTGAAGGCAGGCTATCCAACACTGAAGCTTTCTTT. This sequence encodes CSVEGRLSNTEAFF.